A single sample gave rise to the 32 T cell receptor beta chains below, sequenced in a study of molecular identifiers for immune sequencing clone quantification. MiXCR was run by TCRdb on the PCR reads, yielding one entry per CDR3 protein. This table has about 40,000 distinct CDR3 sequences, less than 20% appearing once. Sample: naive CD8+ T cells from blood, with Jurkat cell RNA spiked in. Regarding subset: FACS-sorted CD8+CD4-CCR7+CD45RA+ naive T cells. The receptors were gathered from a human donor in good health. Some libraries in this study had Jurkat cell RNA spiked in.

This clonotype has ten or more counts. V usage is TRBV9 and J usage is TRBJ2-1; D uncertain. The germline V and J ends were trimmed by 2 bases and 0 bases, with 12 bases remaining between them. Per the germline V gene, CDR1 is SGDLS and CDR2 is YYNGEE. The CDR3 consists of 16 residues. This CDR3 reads CASSVSVHHSYNEQFF. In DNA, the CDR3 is TGTGCCAGCAGCGTTTCAGTCCACCACTCCTACAATGAGCAGTTCTTC. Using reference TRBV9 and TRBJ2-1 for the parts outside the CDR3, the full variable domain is DSGVTQTPKHLITATGQRVTLRCSPRSGDLSVYWYQQSLDQGLQFLIQYYNGEERAKGNILERFSAQQFPDLHSELNLSSLELGDSALYFCASSVSVHHSYNEQFFGPGTRLTVL.

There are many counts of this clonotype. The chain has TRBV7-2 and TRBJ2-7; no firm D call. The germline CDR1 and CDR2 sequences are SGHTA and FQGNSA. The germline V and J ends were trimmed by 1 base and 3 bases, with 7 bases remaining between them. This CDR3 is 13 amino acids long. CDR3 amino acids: CASSLERNYEQYF. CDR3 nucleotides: TGTGCCAGCAGCTTAGAGAGGAACTACGAGCAGTACTTC.

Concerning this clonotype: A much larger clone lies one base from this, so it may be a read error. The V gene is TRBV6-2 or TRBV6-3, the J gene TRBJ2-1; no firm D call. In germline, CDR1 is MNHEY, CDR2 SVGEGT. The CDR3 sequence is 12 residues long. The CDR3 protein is CANSSGPDEQFF. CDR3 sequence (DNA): TGTGCCAACAGTTCCGGGCCGGATGAGCAGTTCTTC.

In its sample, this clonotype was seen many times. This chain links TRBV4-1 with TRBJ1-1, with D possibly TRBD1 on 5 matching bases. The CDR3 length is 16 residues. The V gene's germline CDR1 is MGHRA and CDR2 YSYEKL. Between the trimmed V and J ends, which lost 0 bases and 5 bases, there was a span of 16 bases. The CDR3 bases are TGCGCCAGCAGCCAAGATGGCAGGGTCGTTTCTACTGAAGCTTTCTTT. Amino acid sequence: CASSQDGRVVSTEAFF.

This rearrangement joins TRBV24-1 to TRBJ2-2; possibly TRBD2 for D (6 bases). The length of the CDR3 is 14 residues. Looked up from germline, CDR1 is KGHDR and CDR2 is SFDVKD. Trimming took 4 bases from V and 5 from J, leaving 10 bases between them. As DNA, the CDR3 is TGTGCCACCAGTGAGCGGGGCAGGACCGGGGAGCTGTTTTTT. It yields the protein CATSERGRTGELFF.

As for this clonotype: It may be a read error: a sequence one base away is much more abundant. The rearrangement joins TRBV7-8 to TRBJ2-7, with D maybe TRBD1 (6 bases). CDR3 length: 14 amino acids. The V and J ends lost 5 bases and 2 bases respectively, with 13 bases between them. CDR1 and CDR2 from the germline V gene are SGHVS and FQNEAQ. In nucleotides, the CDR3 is TGTGCCAGCAGCCCCACAGGGAACCCCTACGAGCAGTACTTC. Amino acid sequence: CASSPTGNPYEQYF.

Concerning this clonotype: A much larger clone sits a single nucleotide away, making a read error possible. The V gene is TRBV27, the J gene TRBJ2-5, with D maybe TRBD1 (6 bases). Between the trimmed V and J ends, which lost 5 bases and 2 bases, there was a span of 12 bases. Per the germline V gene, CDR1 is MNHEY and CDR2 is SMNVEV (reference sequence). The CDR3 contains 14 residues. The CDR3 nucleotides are TGTGCCAGCAGTGGGCGGACAGATCAAGAGACCCAGTACTTC. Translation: CASSGRTDQETQYF.

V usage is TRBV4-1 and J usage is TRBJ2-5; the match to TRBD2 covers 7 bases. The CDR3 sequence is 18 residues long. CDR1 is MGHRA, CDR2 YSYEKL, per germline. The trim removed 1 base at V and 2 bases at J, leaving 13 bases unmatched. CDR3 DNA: TGCGCCAGCAGCCAAGTTCCCGGGACTATCAGTCGTCAAGAGACCCAGTACTTC. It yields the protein CASSQVPGTISRQETQYF.

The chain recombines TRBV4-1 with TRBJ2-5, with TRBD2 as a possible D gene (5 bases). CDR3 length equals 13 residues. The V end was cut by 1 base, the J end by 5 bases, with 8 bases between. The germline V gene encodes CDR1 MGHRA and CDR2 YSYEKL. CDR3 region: CASSQGPGETQYF. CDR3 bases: TGCGCCAGCAGCCAAGGGCCGGGGGAGACCCAGTACTTC.

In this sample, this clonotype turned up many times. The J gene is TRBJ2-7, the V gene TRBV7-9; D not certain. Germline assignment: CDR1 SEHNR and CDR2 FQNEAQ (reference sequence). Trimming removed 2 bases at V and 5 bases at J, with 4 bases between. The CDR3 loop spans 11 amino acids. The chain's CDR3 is CASSLTDEQYF. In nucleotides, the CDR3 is TGTGCCAGCAGCTTAACCGACGAGCAGTACTTC.

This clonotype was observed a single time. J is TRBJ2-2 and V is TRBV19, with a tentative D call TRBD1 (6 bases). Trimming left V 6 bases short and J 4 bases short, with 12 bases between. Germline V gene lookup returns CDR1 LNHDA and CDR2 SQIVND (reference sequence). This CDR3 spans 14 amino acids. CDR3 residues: CASSPTGPTGELFF. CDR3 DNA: TGTGCCAGTAGCCCCACAGGGCCCACCGGGGAGCTGTTTTTT.

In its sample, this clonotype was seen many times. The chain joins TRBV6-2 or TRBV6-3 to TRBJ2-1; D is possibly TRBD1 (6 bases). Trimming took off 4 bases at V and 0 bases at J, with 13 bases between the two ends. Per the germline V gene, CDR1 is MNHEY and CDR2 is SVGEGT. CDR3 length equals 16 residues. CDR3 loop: CASSSRKGVSYNEQFF. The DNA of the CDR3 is TGTGCCAGCAGTTCGAGGAAGGGGGTCTCCTACAATGAGCAGTTCTTC.

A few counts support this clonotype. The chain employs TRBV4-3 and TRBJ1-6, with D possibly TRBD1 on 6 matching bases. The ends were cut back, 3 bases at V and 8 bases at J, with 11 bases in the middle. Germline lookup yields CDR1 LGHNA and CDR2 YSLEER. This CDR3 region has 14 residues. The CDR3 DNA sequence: TGCGCCAGCAGCCAGCAGGGGTTTGATTCACCCCTCCACTTT. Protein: CASSQQGFDSPLHF.

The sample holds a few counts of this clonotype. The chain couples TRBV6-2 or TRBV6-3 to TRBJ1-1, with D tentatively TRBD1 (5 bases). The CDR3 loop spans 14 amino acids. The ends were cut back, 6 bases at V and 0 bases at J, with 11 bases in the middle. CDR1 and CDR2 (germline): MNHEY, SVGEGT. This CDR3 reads CASRRTYMNTEAFF. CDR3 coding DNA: TGTGCCAGCAGACGGACATATATGAACACTGAAGCTTTCTTT.

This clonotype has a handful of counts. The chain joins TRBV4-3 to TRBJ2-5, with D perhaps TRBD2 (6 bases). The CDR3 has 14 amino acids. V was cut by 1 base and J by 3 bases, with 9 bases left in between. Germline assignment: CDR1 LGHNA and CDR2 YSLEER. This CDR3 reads CASSQVGGKETQYF. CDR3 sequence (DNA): TGCGCCAGCAGCCAAGTTGGAGGGAAAGAGACCCAGTACTTC.

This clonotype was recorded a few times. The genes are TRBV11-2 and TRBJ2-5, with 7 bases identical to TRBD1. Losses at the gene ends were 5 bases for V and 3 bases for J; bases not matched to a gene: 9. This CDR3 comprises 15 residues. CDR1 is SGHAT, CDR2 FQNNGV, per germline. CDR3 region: CASSRLSGTEETQYF. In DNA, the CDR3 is TGTGCCAGCAGCCGTCTATCCGGGACAGAAGAGACCCAGTACTTC.

CDR3 sequence (DNA): TGCGCCAGCAGCGATTCTGTGAGCACAGATACGCAGTATTTT. It encodes CASSDSVSTDTQYF. This rearrangement joins TRBV4-3 to TRBJ2-3; D not resolved. V was trimmed by 5 bases and J by 0 bases, leaving 9 bases between them. CDR1 is LGHNA, CDR2 YSLEER, per germline. CDR3 length: 14 amino acids.

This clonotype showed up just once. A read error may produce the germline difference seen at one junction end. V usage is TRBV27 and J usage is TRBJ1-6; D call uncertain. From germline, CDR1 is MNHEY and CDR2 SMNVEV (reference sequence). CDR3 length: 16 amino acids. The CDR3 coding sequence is TGTGCCTGCAGTTTATCTTACAGTACCTATAATTCACCCCTCCACTTT. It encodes CACSLSYSTYNSPLHF.

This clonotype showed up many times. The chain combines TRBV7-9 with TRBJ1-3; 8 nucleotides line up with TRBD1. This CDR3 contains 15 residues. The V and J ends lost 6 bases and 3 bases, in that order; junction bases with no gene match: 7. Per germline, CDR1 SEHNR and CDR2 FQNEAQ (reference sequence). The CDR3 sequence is CASRPTGVGGNTIYF. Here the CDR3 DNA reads TGTGCCAGCAGGCCGACAGGGGTTGGTGGAAACACCATATATTTT.

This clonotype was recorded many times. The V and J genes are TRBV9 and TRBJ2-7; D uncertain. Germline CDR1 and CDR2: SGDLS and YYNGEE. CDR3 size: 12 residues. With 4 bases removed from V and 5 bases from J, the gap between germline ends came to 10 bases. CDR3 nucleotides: TGTGCCAGCAGCACCTACGAGGACGAGCAGTACTTC. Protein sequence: CASSTYEDEQYF.

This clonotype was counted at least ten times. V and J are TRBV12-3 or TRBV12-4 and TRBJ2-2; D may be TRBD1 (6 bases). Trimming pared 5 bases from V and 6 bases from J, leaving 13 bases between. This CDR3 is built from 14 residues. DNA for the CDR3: TGTGCCAGCAGTACCCCGGGACACCCCGGGGAGCTGTTTTTT. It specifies CASSTPGHPGELFF.

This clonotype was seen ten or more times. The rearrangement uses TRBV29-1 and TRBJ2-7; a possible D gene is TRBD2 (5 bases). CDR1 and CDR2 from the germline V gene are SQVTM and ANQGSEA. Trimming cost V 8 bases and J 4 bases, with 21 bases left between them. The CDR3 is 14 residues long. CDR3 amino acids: CSTFGEASGYEQYF. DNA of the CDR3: TGCAGCACCTTCGGGGAAGCTAGTGGGTACGAGCAGTACTTC.

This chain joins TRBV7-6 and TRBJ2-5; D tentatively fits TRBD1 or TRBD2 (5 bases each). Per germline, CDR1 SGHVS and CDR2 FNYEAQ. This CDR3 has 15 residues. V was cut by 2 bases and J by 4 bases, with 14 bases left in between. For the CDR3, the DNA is TGTGCCAGCAGCTTACACTTGGGGGAAGGAGAGACCCAGTACTTC. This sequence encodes CASSLHLGEGETQYF.

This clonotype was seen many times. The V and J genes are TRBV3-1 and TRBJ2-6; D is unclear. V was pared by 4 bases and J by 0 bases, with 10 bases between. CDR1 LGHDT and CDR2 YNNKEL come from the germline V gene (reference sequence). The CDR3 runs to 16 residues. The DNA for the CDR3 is TGTGCCAGCAGCCCCACGAAGGGCTCTGGGGCCAACGTCCTGACTTTC. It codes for CASSPTKGSGANVLTF.

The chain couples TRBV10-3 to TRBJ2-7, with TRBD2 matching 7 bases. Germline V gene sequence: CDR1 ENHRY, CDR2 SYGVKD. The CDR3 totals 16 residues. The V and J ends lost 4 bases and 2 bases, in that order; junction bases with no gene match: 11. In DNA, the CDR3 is TGTGCCATCAGTGCGCCAATTAGCGGGCCTCCCTACGAGCAGTACTTC. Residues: CAISAPISGPPYEQYF.

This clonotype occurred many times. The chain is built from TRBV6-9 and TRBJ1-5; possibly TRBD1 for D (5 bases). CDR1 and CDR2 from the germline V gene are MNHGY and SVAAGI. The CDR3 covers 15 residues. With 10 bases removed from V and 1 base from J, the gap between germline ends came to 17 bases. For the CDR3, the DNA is TGTGCCAACAATAGGGGACGTGGGAGCAATCAGCCCCAGCATTTT. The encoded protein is CANNRGRGSNQPQHF.

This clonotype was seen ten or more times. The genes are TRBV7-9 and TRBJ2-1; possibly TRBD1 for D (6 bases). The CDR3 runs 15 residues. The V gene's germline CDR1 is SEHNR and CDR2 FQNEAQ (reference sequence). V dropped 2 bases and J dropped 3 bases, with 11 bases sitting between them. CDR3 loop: CASSLRTVNYNEQFF. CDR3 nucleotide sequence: TGTGCCAGCAGCTTAAGGACAGTCAACTACAATGAGCAGTTCTTC.

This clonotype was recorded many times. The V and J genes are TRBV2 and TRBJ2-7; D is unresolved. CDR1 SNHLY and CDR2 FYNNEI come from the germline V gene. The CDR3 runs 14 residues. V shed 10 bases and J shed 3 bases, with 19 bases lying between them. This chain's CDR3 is CATSSDGVSYEQYF. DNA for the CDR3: TGTGCCACCTCATCCGACGGAGTAAGCTACGAGCAGTACTTC.

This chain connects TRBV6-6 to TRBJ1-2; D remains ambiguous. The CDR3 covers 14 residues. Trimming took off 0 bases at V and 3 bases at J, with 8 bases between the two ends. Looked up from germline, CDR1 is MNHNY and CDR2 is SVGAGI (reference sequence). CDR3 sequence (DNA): TGTGCCAGCAGTTACTCGGGAGTTTACTATGGCTACACCTTC. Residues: CASSYSGVYYGYTF.

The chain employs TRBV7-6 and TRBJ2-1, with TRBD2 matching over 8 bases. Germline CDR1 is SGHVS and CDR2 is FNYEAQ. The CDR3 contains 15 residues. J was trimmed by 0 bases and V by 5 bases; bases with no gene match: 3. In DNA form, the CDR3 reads TGTGCCAGCAGCGAAAGCGGGAGCTCCTACAATGAGCAGTTCTTC. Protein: CASSESGSSYNEQFF. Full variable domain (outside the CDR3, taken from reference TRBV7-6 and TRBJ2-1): GAGVSQSPRYKVTKRGQDVALRCDPISGHVSLYWYRQALGQGPEFLTYFNYEAQQDKSGLPNDRFSAERPEGSISTLTIQRTEQRDSAMYRCASSESGSSYNEQFFGPGTRLTVL.

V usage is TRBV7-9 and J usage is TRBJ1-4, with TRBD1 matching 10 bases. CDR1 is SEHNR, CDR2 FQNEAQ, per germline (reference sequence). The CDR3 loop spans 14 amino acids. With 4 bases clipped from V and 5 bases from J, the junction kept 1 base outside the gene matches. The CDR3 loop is CASSSGQGNEKLFF. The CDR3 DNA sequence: TGTGCCAGCAGCTCGGGACAGGGGAATGAAAAACTGTTTTTT.

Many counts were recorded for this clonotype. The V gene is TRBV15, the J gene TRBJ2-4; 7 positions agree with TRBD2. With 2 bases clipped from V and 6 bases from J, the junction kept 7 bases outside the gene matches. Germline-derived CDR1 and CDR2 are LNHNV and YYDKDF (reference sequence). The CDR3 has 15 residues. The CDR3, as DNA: TGTGCCACCAGCAGACTGGCGGGAGTGGGAAACATTCAGTACTTC. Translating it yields CATSRLAGVGNIQYF. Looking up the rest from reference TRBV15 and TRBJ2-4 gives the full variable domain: DAMVIQNPRYQVTQFGKPVTLSCSQTLNHNVMYWYQQKSSQAPKLLFHYYDKDFNNEADTPDNFQSRRPNTSFCFLDIRSPGLGDTAMYLCATSRLAGVGNIQYFGAGTRLSVL.